Below, one T cell receptor (beta chain) is given with its context. Its antigen is not known. J lost 12 bases, V lost 1 base, and 15 bases had no gene match. CDR1 and CDR2 (germline): SGHDT, YYEEEE. The CDR3 has 16 amino acids. This sample is part of a study of cytomegalovirus exposure and HLA in healthy donors. Study observations and caveats: Because they were indistinguishable, some V segments, including TRBV6-2 and TRBV6-3, were excluded.

60 Vbeta and 13 Jbeta primers were used in PCR. TCRdb's copy holds only in-frame clones and misses some; the assay was immunoSEQ multiplex PCR. The sample records approximately 150,000 clones, about 84% being singletons. This TCR was sampled from a male donor in good health and CMV-seronegative. The chain employs TRBV5-6 and TRBJ2-1, with 8 bases identical to TRBD1. Sequencing input: PBMCs. This CDR3 reads CASSLTPSTGDLGQFF. The CDR3 region has the DNA TGTGCCAGCAGCTTGACTCCGTCGACAGGGGATCTTGGGCAGTTCTTC.